This T cell receptor (beta chain) is from a study of blood T cell repertoires in COVID-19. Study-wide context: Both acute and convalescent COVID-19 samples were obtained from the United States, Italy and Spain. T cells, B-cell-depleted T cells, or PBMCs provided the cDNA or gDNA that served as material.

This table comes from immunoSEQ multiplex PCR, and its TCRdb copy is limited to in-frame clones, with some not included. The sample shows under 200,000 clones, about 90% of them seen only once. Participants spanned ages about 18 to 100 years and resided in about two dozen US areas. Cohorts were determined from participant-reported clinical history. Germline CDR1 and CDR2: MNHEY and SVGAGI. J was trimmed by 8 bases and V by 6 bases; bases with no gene match: 11. The CDR3 runs to 15 residues. The receptor was derived from a woman aged 50 to 60 who had recovered from COVID-19. Material: PBMCs or T cells enriched from blood (not recorded which). The chain carries TRBV6-5 and TRBJ2-1; 9 bases are a match to TRBD2. This CDR3 reads CASSVGKRTSDEQFF. The DNA for the CDR3 is TGTGCCAGCAGCGTGGGGAAGAGGACTAGCGATGAGCAGTTCTTC.